This TCR beta chain was captured by sequencing in a study of STAT5B mutations in CD4+ large granular lymphocyte leukemia. Study-wide background: Among healthy donors, a particular HLA allele went with more CDR3 'QG' motifs.

Sequenced by immunoSEQ multiplex PCR; TCRdb stores in-frame clones only, minus some. The data show about 21,000 clones, approximately 71% seen once. The CDR3 extends over 15 amino acids. Per germline, CDR1 SGHKS and CDR2 YYEKEE (reference sequence). V shed 2 bases, J shed 3 bases, and the junction held 7 bases outside the gene matches. Details on this clone: Its antigen is unknown.

Study-wide points: 8/27 top patient clones versus 2/35 control clones were TRBV06-family.

This TCR derives from a human donor in good health. V and J are TRBV5-5 and TRBJ1-2, with 7 positions matching TRBD1. The sample was CD4+ T cells from blood buffy coats. As DNA, the CDR3 is TGTGCCAGCAGCTTTCAGGGGGGGTCAGACTATGGCTACACCTTC. This codes for CASSFQGGSDYGYTF.